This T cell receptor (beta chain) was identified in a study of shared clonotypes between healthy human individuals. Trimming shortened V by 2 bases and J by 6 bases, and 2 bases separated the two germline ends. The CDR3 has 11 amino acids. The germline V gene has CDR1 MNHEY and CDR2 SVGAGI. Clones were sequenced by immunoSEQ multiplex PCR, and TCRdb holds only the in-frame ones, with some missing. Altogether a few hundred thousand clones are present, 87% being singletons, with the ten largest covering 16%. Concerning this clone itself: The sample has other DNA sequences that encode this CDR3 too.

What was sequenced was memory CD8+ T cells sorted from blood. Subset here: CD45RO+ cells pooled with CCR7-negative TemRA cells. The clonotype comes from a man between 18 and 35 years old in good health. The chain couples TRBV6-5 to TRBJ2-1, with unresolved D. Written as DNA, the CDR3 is TGTGCCAGCAGTTACAGCAATGAGCAGTTCTTC. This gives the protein CASSYSNEQFF.